What follows describes a single TCR beta chain. Its antigen remains unidentified. These data originate in a study of beta chain features in type 1 diabetes. Study background: All samples together contributed 100 million to 120 million sorted cells for examination. Overall study findings and caveats: When Type 1 diabetes patients were examined, their TCRB CDR3s proved moderately but significantly shorter in all four CD4+ subsets.

Every isolated RNA sample was fully reverse transcribed, so sequencing captured expressed TCRB transcripts. Method: immunoSEQ multiplex PCR; TCRdb's copy keeps in-frame clones and lacks some. This repertoire shows 500,000 to 850,000 clones, about an eighth found once; its top ten account for roughly 0.04%. Purity exceeded 98% in all sorted populations. Per the germline V gene, CDR1 is SGHRS and CDR2 is YFSETQ. The junction had 11 bases not matched to a gene; V was cut back by 3 bases and J by 0 bases. The CDR3 spans 18 residues. The origin of this receptor is a young man with type 1 diabetes. The chain employs TRBV5-1 and TRBJ2-5; TRBD1 aligns across 10 bases. The sequencing sample was made of naive CD4+ T cells from blood. This CDR3 reads CASSSDRGRKVYQETQYF. The CDR3 coding sequence is TGCGCCAGCAGCTCAGACAGGGGGCGGAAAGTCTACCAAGAGACCCAGTACTTC. The full variable domain, rest sourced from reference TRBV5-1 and TRBJ2-5, is KAGVTQTPRYLIKTRGQQVTLSCSPISGHRSVSWYQQTPGQGLQFLFEYFSETQRNKGNFPGRFSGRQFSNSRSEMNVSTLELGDSALYLCASSSDRGRKVYQETQYFGPGTRLLVL.